A selection of T cell receptor beta chains follows, all from one sample in a study of blood T cell repertoires in COVID-19. TCRdb's table, derived via immunoSEQ multiplex PCR, lists solely in-frame clones and lacks some. The table lists tens of thousands of clones, roughly 81% of them singletons. Input material: peripheral blood. All receptors come from a woman in her 70s in a cohort sampled during active COVID-19. Both conserved end residues are part of each CDR3. D genes are given only for firm matches. Expanded clones get a size class; other rows say once, few or many, or leave the size out.

j_gene	v_gene	abundance	d_gene	CDR3nt	CDR3aa
TRBJ2-7	TRBV6-2/TRBV6-3	NA	NA	TGTGCCAGCAGTTACTCGATAAGTGGGAGGCGGCCCTACGAGCAGTACTTC	CASSYSISGRRPYEQYF
TRBJ2-2	TRBV7-2	NA	TRBD2	TGTGCCACCAGAGCGGGAGGGCCGGGCACCGGGGAGCTGTTTTTT	CATRAGGPGTGELFF
TRBJ2-7	TRBV19	NA	TRBD2	TGTGCCAGTAGTACAATAGCGGGAGGGCCCTCCGAGCAGTACTTC	CASSTIAGGPSEQYF
TRBJ2-3	TRBV6-5	NA	TRBD1	TGTGCCAGCAACGAACAGGGGGCTGCAGATACGCAGTATTTT	CASNEQGAADTQYF
TRBJ1-5	TRBV18	NA	TRBD1	TGTGCCAGCTCACCACAACCGACAGGGGCAAATCAGCCCCAGCATTTT	CASSPQPTGANQPQHF
TRBJ2-2	TRBV5-5	NA	TRBD2	TGTGCCAGCAGCTTGGTCCCTAGCGGGAGCCCCGGGGAGCTGTTTTTT	CASSLVPSGSPGELFF
TRBJ2-1	TRBV6-5	NA	NA	TGTGCCAGCAGGTCTACAGGGAATGAGCAGTTCTTC	CASRSTGNEQFF
TRBJ2-3	TRBV7-2	NA	TRBD2	TGTGCCAGCAGCTTACGGACTAGCGGGAGTTTTGATACGCAGTATTTT	CASSLRTSGSFDTQYF
TRBJ2-2	TRBV28	once	TRBD2	TGTGCCAGCAGTTTAGCGGGAGGGGCCGGGGAGCTGTTTTTT	CASSLAGGAGELFF
TRBJ2-7	TRBV2	NA	TRBD1	TGTGCCAGCAGTGGCGACAGGGTAACAACGCAGTACTTC	CASSGDRVTTQYF
TRBJ2-7	TRBV5-1	NA	NA	TGCGCCACAGGGCGTGACTCCTACGAGCAGTACTTC	CATGRDSYEQYF
TRBJ1-1	TRBV7-8	once	NA	TGTGCCAGCAGCTCAGACAGAACAACTGAAGCTTTCTTT	CASSSDRTTEAFF
TRBJ2-3	TRBV10-3	NA	NA	TGTGCCATCAGCCGCGATAGCGCAGATACGCAGTATTTT	CAISRDSADTQYF
TRBJ1-2	TRBV4-2	NA	TRBD1	TGTGCCAGCAGCCAAGATCCGGGACAGGGGCTTGGCTACACCTTC	CASSQDPGQGLGYTF
TRBJ2-3	TRBV18	NA	NA	TGTGCCAGCTCACCCCCTCAGGAAGGTACGCAGTATTTT	CASSPPQEGTQYF
TRBJ2-3	TRBV5-8	once	TRBD2	TGTGCCAGCAGCCCTCGACTAGCGGGCCCCTTCACAGATACGCAGTATTTT	CASSPRLAGPFTDTQYF
TRBJ2-3	TRBV19	NA	NA	TGTGCCAGTAGTATTTCGGGAACAGATACGCAGTATTTT	CASSISGTDTQYF